The next 7 T cell receptor beta chains were all read from a single sample in a study of cytomegalovirus exposure and HLA in healthy donors. PCR primers comprised 60 Vbeta and 13 Jbeta primers. TCRdb's copy holds only in-frame clones and misses some; the assay was immunoSEQ multiplex PCR. The repertoire holds about 250,000 clones, 65% to 85% seen once, with 2% to 2.5% in the top ten. The source material was PBMCs. These receptors all stem from a female donor in good health and CMV-seronegative.

The chain couples TRBV4-1 to TRBJ2-1; D unresolved. The CDR3 spans 14 residues. Germline-derived CDR1 and CDR2 are MGHRA and YSYEKL. Trimming left V 8 bases short and J 6 bases short, with 17 bases between. The CDR3 loop reads CASAPVASLNEQFF. CDR3 nucleotides: TGCGCCAGCGCTCCGGTGGCTAGTCTCAATGAGCAGTTCTTC.

The chain joins TRBV2 to TRBJ2-5, with D perhaps TRBD1 (6 bases). The closer fit of TRBJ2-7 to the DNA end suggests the J call may be wrong. Germline CDR1 SNHLY, CDR2 FYNNEI. This CDR3 has 14 residues. The CDR3 reads CASSEGQVYYEQYF. DNA for the CDR3: TGTGCCAGCAGTGAAGGACAGGTGTACTACGAGCAGTACTTC.

On this clone: Other DNA sequences of this sample code for an identical CDR3. V usage is TRBV5-1 and J usage is TRBJ2-7, with a tentative D call TRBD1 (6 bases). The CDR3 consists of 12 residues. CDR1 and CDR2 (germline): SGHRS, YFSETQ. V lost 4 bases and J 4 bases, leaving 9 bases between the germline ends. The CDR3, as DNA: TGCGCCAGCAGCCTCCAGGGGTACGAGCAGTACTTC. This encodes CASSLQGYEQYF. The variable domain in full, completed from reference TRBV5-1 and TRBJ2-7, reads KAGVTQTPRYLIKTRGQQVTLSCSPISGHRSVSWYQQTPGQGLQFLFEYFSETQRNKGNFPGRFSGRQFSNSRSEMNVSTLELGDSALYLCASSLQGYEQYFGPGTRLTVT.

This sequence joins TRBV29-1 and TRBJ2-1; TRBD2 aligns across 9 bases. From germline, CDR1 is SQVTM and CDR2 ANQGSEA. This CDR3 is 14 amino acids long. V shed 2 bases and J 6 bases; nucleotides not matched to a gene: 5. CDR3 bases: TGCAGCGTTGAATCGCGGGAGGGCCCCAATGAGCAGTTCTTC. It codes for CSVESREGPNEQFF.

This chain uses TRBV27 with TRBJ2-1, with TRBD2 identical over 8 bases. The junction had 8 bases not matched to a gene; V was cut back by 6 bases and J by 4 bases. This CDR3 spans 15 amino acids. Germline CDR1 and CDR2: MNHEY and SMNVEV (reference sequence). CDR3 nucleotides: TGTGCCAGCAGACTACTAGCGGACCCTTACAATGAGCAGTTCTTC. This sequence encodes CASRLLADPYNEQFF.

This chain connects TRBV7-6 to TRBJ1-1; D remains ambiguous. From germline, CDR1 is SGHVS and CDR2 FNYEAQ. This CDR3 spans 13 amino acids. Trimming took 2 bases from V and 1 from J, leaving 5 bases between them. CDR3 nucleotide sequence: TGTGCCAGCAGCTTATATAAGAACACTGAAGCTTTCTTT. This sequence encodes CASSLYKNTEAFF.

This clone has only one observation. The CDR3 region is CASSFLAGGGGNYNEQFF. CDR3 bases: TGTGCCAGCAGCTTCTTAGCGGGAGGGGGGGGTAACTACAATGAGCAGTTCTTC. The chain couples TRBV7-2 to TRBJ2-1, with 11 bases aligning to TRBD2. The CDR3 loop spans 18 amino acids. After removal of 3 bases from V and 3 bases from J, the junction contained 10 bases not matched to a gene. CDR1 is SGHTA, CDR2 FQGNSA, per germline.